Listed here are 30 T cell receptor beta chains from one sample, sequenced in a study of neurological immune-mediated disorders. One entry per CDR3 protein results from TCRdb running MiXCR on the 5' RACE reads. The table lists approximately 30,000 distinct CDR3 sequences, about 21% of them singletons. Sequencing was performed on PBMCs. The source of these receptors is a woman in her fifties or sixties in good health.

This clonotype came up many times. The chain employs TRBV5-1 and TRBJ1-6, with D perhaps TRBD1 (6 bases). The CDR3 loop spans 15 amino acids. Trimming took off 0 bases at V and 10 bases at J, with 14 bases between the two ends. CDR1 SGHRS and CDR2 YFSETQ come from the germline V gene. The CDR3 bases are TGCGCCAGCAGCTTGGTTCAGGGGAGAAACTCACCCCTCCACTTT. Residues: CASSLVQGRNSPLHF.

Many counts were recorded for this clonotype. V usage is TRBV7-2 and J usage is TRBJ2-1, with D possibly being TRBD1 (6 bases). This CDR3 contains 15 residues. Trimming took 5 bases from V and 0 from J, leaving 11 bases between them. Per germline, CDR1 SGHTA and CDR2 FQGNSA. This CDR3 reads CASSGQSSSYNEQFF. For the CDR3, the DNA is TGTGCCAGCAGCGGACAGTCGAGCTCCTACAATGAGCAGTTCTTC.

The chain uses TRBV25-1 and TRBJ2-4; unclear D gene. The CDR3 runs to 15 residues. With 1 base removed from V and 2 bases from J, the gap between germline ends came to 9 bases. Germline values: CDR1 MGHDK, CDR2 SYGVNS. For the CDR3, the DNA is TGTGCCAGCAGTGAATCAAAGGGTTCCAAAAACATTCAGTACTTC. Its protein is CASSESKGSKNIQYF.

This chain connects TRBV4-2 to TRBJ2-2; TRBD1 matches at 7 bases. V lost 5 bases and J lost 9; bases outside the gene matches: 9. This CDR3 spans 14 amino acids. Per germline, CDR1 LGHNA and CDR2 YNFKEQ. In DNA, the CDR3 is TGTGCCAGCAGCTCCTTGACAGGGAGTAGGGAGCTGTTTTTT. It is translated as CASSSLTGSRELFF.

V and J are TRBV5-4 and TRBJ2-5, with D possibly TRBD2 on 6 matching bases. Per germline, CDR1 SGHNT and CDR2 YYREEE (reference sequence). Trimming stripped 9 bases from V and 3 bases from J, with 12 bases between. The CDR3 loop spans 12 amino acids. CDR3 DNA: TGTGCCATCGGAAGGAGGGAAGAGACCCAGTACTTC. It is translated as CAIGRREETQYF.

By sample fraction, this clonotype is medium-sized. Relative to the germline gene, one junction end is altered; a read error may explain this. This chain links TRBV20-1 with TRBJ2-7, with D perhaps assigned TRBD1 or TRBD2 (5 bases each). This CDR3 spans 14 amino acids. Germline-derived CDR1 and CDR2 are DFQATT and SNEGSKA (reference sequence). CDR3 in amino acids: CSAREPGRSYEQYF. The CDR3 bases are TGCAGTGCGAGAGAGCCAGGGAGAAGCTACGAGCAGTACTTC.

Many counts were recorded for this clonotype. The CDR3 protein is CSVLHGTGAEAFF. DNA for the CDR3: TGCAGCGTTCTGCATGGGACAGGGGCTGAAGCTTTCTTT. This chain connects TRBV29-1 to TRBJ1-1; 10 positions agree with TRBD1. In germline, CDR1 is SQVTM, CDR2 ANQGSEA. The J segment lost 6 bases and the V segment lost 5 bases, leaving 6 bases of the junction unmatched. This CDR3 comprises 13 residues.

The chain joins TRBV28 to TRBJ2-7; D tentatively fits TRBD1 or TRBD2 (5 bases each). Looked up from germline, CDR1 is MDHEN and CDR2 is SYDVKM. Trimming left V 6 bases short and J 6 bases short, with 15 bases between. This CDR3 region has 13 residues. CDR3 coding DNA: TGTGCCAGCAGGCTACCGGGACCCTCCGAGCAGTACTTC. Translating it yields CASRLPGPSEQYF. Full variable domain (outside the CDR3, taken from reference TRBV28 and TRBJ2-7): DVKVTQSSRYLVKRTGEKVFLECVQDMDHENMFWYRQDPGLGLRLIYFSYDVKMKEKGDIPEGYSVSREKKERFSLILESASTNQTSMYLCASRLPGPSEQYFGPGTRLTVT.

This clonotype has at least ten counts. The CDR3 loop reads CASSLGASDFYNEQFF. The CDR3, as DNA: TGTGCCAGCAGCTTGGGAGCTAGCGACTTTTACAATGAGCAGTTCTTC. J is TRBJ2-1 and V is TRBV5-6; a weak D match, TRBD2 (6 bases). CDR1 SGHDT and CDR2 YYEEEE come from the germline V gene. V was pared by 0 bases and J by 4 bases, with 14 bases between. The CDR3 is 16 amino acids.

This clonotype was observed once. One end of the junction does not line up with germline, which may come from a read error. The V call is TRBV10-3, the J call TRBJ1-1, with a weak D call TRBD1 (6 bases). Germline CDR1 reads ENHRY; CDR2 reads SYGVKD. This CDR3 is built from 13 residues. The CDR3 DNA follows: TGTGCGATCAGGTCCCCAGGGGCTACTGAAGCTGTCTTT. The encoded protein is CAIRSPGATEAVF.

This clonotype was counted many times. The V call is TRBV20-1, the J call TRBJ1-1; unclear D gene. Germline CDR1 and CDR2: DFQATT and SNEGSKA (reference sequence). The germline V and J ends were trimmed by 1 base and 4 bases, with 10 bases remaining between them. The CDR3 runs 13 residues. The CDR3 sequence: CSARVRPSTEAFF. The CDR3 DNA is TGCAGTGCTAGAGTGAGGCCCAGCACTGAAGCTTTCTTT.

This clonotype was counted many times. The chain uses TRBV2 and TRBJ2-3; weak D call: TRBD1 (5 bases). This CDR3 spans 12 amino acids. The V gene lost 9 bases and the J gene lost 6 bases, with 13 bases spanning the gap. The germline V gene has CDR1 SNHLY and CDR2 FYNNEI. This CDR3 reads CARGAGADTQYF. The DNA of the CDR3 is TGTGCCAGAGGGGCAGGTGCGGATACGCAGTATTTT.

Points on this clonotype: A much larger clonotype is one base distant, so this may be a read error. This is likely a read error, given that the CDR3 carries no conserved phenylalanine or tryptophan at its end. The chain uses TRBV7-8 and TRBJ1-1, with a weak D call TRBD1 (5 bases). CDR1 is SGHVS and CDR2 is FQNEAQ in the germline V gene. The V end lost 1 base, the J end lost 8 bases, and 11 bases lay between the germline ends. This CDR3 contains 13 residues. Written as DNA, the CDR3 is TGTGCCAGCAGCTTAGACCGCGGGGCCGAAGCTTTCCTT. Translated: CASSLDRGAEAFL.

This clonotype has ten or more counts. The chain recombines TRBV7-2 with TRBJ2-3; D possibly corresponds to TRBD2 (6 bases). This CDR3 region has 16 residues. Trimming took off 4 bases at V and 5 bases at J, with 19 bases between the two ends. Germline-derived CDR1 and CDR2 are SGHTA and FQGNSA. CDR3 protein: CASSWGLTGAGDTQYF. CDR3 DNA: TGTGCCAGCAGCTGGGGACTCACTGGGGCGGGAGATACGCAGTATTTT. The full variable domain, in which reference TRBV7-2 and TRBJ2-3 provide the parts outside the CDR3, is GAGVSQSPSNKVTEKGKDVELRCDPISGHTALYWYRQSLGQGLEFLIYFQGNSAPDKSGLPSDRFSAERTGGSVSTLTIQRTQQEDSAVYLCASSWGLTGAGDTQYFGPGTRLTVL.

This clonotype was counted ten times or more. The CDR3 nucleotides are TGTGCCAGCAGCGGGACAGTTGGTCCCATGGAGCCCCAGCATTTT. This codes for CASSGTVGPMEPQHF. V is TRBV3-1 and J is TRBJ1-5, with 7 nucleotides matching TRBD1. Trimming at V came to 5 bases and at J to 8 bases, leaving 12 bases not matched to a gene. CDR1 LGHDT and CDR2 YNNKEL come from the germline V gene (reference sequence). The length of the CDR3 is 15 residues.

This clonotype came up many times. The chain uses TRBV5-1 and TRBJ2-1; 10 bases are a match to TRBD2. The J segment lost 3 bases and the V segment lost 3 bases, leaving 9 bases of the junction unmatched. Germline loops: CDR1 SGHRS, CDR2 YFSETQ. The CDR3 contains 17 residues. The CDR3 DNA sequence: TGCGCCAGCAGCTGGGGCATAGCGGGAGGCCTCTACAATGAGCAGTTCTTC. Translation gives CASSWGIAGGLYNEQFF.

This clonotype occurred many times. V is TRBV5-1 and J is TRBJ2-1; D possibly corresponds to TRBD1 (6 bases). Germline V gives CDR1 SGHRS, CDR2 YFSETQ. This CDR3 is built from 16 residues. Trimming cost V 4 bases and J 1 base, with 15 bases left between them. The CDR3 loop is CASSNRDRPSYNEQFF. In nucleotides, the CDR3 is TGCGCCAGCAGCAACAGGGATCGACCTTCCTACAATGAGCAGTTCTTC.

This clonotype has at least ten counts. J is TRBJ2-3 and V is TRBV5-1; the match to TRBD2 covers 9 bases. After removal of 3 bases from V and 5 bases from J, the junction contained 7 bases not matched to a gene. Germline CDR1 SGHRS, CDR2 YFSETQ. The CDR3 has 15 residues. DNA of the CDR3: TGCGCCAGCAGCTCGTTAGCGGGAGCAGGAGATACGCAGTATTTT. Protein: CASSSLAGAGDTQYF.

This clonotype was seen a few times. V usage is TRBV7-8 and J usage is TRBJ2-2; TRBD2 matches 12 bases. CDR3 length equals 17 residues. V dropped 2 bases and J dropped 5; count of bases not matched to a gene: 6. Germline V CDR1 and CDR2: SGHVS, FQNEAQ. CDR3 sequence reads: CASSLLAGGPGTGELFF. CDR3 DNA: TGTGCCAGCAGCTTACTAGCGGGAGGGCCCGGGACCGGGGAGCTGTTTTTT.

This clonotype was counted ten times or more. J is TRBJ1-5 and V is TRBV12-3 or TRBV12-4; 7 bases match TRBD1. The CDR3 is 15 residues long. The V and J ends lost 5 bases and 5 bases, in that order; junction bases with no gene match: 9. CDR3 residues: CASSRDTGADQPQHF. The CDR3 DNA follows: TGTGCCAGCAGTCGCGATACAGGGGCGGATCAGCCCCAGCATTTT.

The rearrangement joins TRBV30 to TRBJ1-1, with TRBD1 identical over 7 bases. The CDR3 contains 14 residues. V lost 3 bases to trimming and J lost 4 bases; unmatched junction nucleotides: 8. From germline, CDR1 is GTSNPN and CDR2 SVGIG (reference sequence). DNA for the CDR3: TGTGCCTGGAGACTGACAGGGCCCAGCACTGAAGCTTTCTTT. Amino acid sequence: CAWRLTGPSTEAFF.

Many counts were recorded for this clonotype. V usage is TRBV5-4 and J usage is TRBJ1-1; D ambiguous. Trimming removed 0 bases from V and 4 bases from J, with 4 bases in between. The CDR3 has 12 residues. Germline CDR1 reads SGHNT; CDR2 reads YYREEE (reference sequence). The CDR3 reads CASSLDSTEAFF. CDR3 bases: TGTGCCAGCAGCTTGGATAGCACTGAAGCTTTCTTT.

This clonotype was detected many times. The V call is TRBV20-1, the J call TRBJ2-2, with TRBD1 matching over 7 bases. Germline V gene sequence: CDR1 DFQATT, CDR2 SNEGSKA (reference sequence). V dropped 2 bases and J dropped 0; count of bases not matched to a gene: 3. The length of the CDR3 is 15 residues. This CDR3 is CSARLGTANTGELFF. CDR3 nucleotides: TGCAGTGCTAGACTCGGGACAGCGAACACCGGGGAGCTGTTTTTT.

This clonotype qualifies as large. V gene TRBV7-9 combines with J gene TRBJ2-7; D remains unclear. The germline V and J ends were trimmed by 5 bases and 3 bases, with 11 bases remaining between them. There are 13 residues in the CDR3. Germline assignment: CDR1 SEHNR and CDR2 FQNEAQ (reference sequence). The DNA of the CDR3 is TGTGCCAGCAGCGCCGGGTTTCTCTACGAGCAGTACTTC. Translating it yields CASSAGFLYEQYF.

This clonotype has at least ten counts. CDR3 DNA sequence: TGTGCCAGCAGTACCGAACCCGTCACCCACACAGATACGCAGTATTTT. This sequence encodes CASSTEPVTHTDTQYF. V and J are TRBV6-2 or TRBV6-3 and TRBJ2-3; D uncertain. The length of the CDR3 is 16 residues. The germline CDR1 and CDR2 sequences are MNHEY and SVGEGT. V dropped 5 bases and J dropped 2 bases, with 17 bases sitting between them.

This chain connects TRBV1 to TRBJ1-2. TRBV1 is marked as a pseudogene. There are 15 residues in the CDR3. The CDR3 DNA reads as TGCACCAGCAGCCATGGAGGGAGTGGGAACTATGGCTACACCTTC. It specifies CTSSHGGSGNYGYTF.

This clonotype was seen many times. This chain links TRBV14 with TRBJ1-5; D may be TRBD1 (5 bases). The CDR3 has 18 amino acids. Germline CDR1 SGHDN, CDR2 FVKESK. The V end lost 0 bases, the J end lost 6 bases, and 21 bases lay between the germline ends. The CDR3 DNA is TGTGCCAGCAGCCAAGATGGATCGGCAGGGAAGTTGACTCAGCCCCAGCATTTT. It codes for CASSQDGSAGKLTQPQHF.

This clonotype showed up many times. This rearrangement joins TRBV20-1 to TRBJ2-5; tentative D call: TRBD2 (6 bases). Trimming took 5 bases from V and 4 from J, leaving 23 bases between them. The germline V gene encodes CDR1 DFQATT and CDR2 SNEGSKA (reference sequence). The CDR3 extends over 16 amino acids. The CDR3 region has the DNA TGCAGTGCTTCCCCACCGCAGGGAGGTTGGCGAGAGACCCAGTACTTC. It codes for CSASPPQGGWRETQYF.

This clonotype was found many times. The rearrangement uses TRBV20-1 and TRBJ2-5; maybe TRBD1 (7 bases). The CDR3 covers 13 residues. The ends were cut back, 3 bases at V and 6 bases at J, with 14 bases in the middle. Germline CDR1 is DFQATT and CDR2 is SNEGSKA (reference sequence). The CDR3 spells CSARQGGPKTQYF. As DNA, the CDR3 is TGCAGTGCTAGGCAGGGGGGCCCCAAGACCCAGTACTTC.

This clonotype was counted at least ten times. This chain links TRBV29-1 with TRBJ2-7, with TRBD1 identical over 11 bases. Trimming removed 7 bases from V and 3 bases from J; junction bases left unmatched: 8. This CDR3 comprises 14 residues. Germline V gene sequence: CDR1 SQVTM, CDR2 ANQGSEA. The CDR3: CSAIGQGALYEQYF. DNA of the CDR3: TGCAGCGCCATAGGACAGGGGGCCCTCTACGAGCAGTACTTC.